Listed here are 8 T cell receptor beta chains from one sample, sequenced in a study of monozygotic twins with cystic fibrosis (dated by TCRdb to about 2021). The library was generated by the immunoSEQ multiplex PCR assay. TCRdb retrieved this table from immuneACCESS and kept in-frame rearrangements only. Not all clones are present; in checked studies, unresolved V genes account for under half, and no reason is known for the remainder. A total of about 32,000 clones appear in this sample, nearly 98% of them only once. The ten largest make up about 0.15% of the sample. The sequenced sample was blood. These receptors originate from a girl aged 2 to 10 with cystic fibrosis.

The chain uses TRBV7-7 and TRBJ2-2; possibly TRBD2 for D (6 bases). V was pared by 4 bases and J by 3 bases, with 18 bases between. This CDR3 region has 17 residues. Germline V lookup: CDR1 SSHAT, CDR2 FNYEAQ (reference sequence). Here the CDR3 reads CASSYDGTGKYTGELFF. The CDR3 nucleotides read TGTGCCAGCAGCTACGACGGGACTGGCAAATACACCGGGGAGCTGTTTTTT. Supplemented by reference TRBV7-7 and TRBJ2-2, the full variable domain reads GAGVSQSPRYKVTKRGQDVTLRCDPISSHATLYWYQQALGQGPEFLTYFNYEAQPDKSGLPSDRFSAERPEGSISTLTIQRTEQRDSAMYRCASSYDGTGKYTGELFFGEGSRLTVL.

The chain couples TRBV19 to TRBJ2-2; D remains unclear. The CDR3 is made up of 14 amino acids. Germline V gene lookup returns CDR1 LNHDA and CDR2 SQIVND (reference sequence). V lost 3 bases to trimming and J lost 8 bases, with 13 bases between them. The CDR3 protein is CASSMNGVTGELFF. The CDR3 nucleotides are TGTGCCAGTAGTATGAATGGGGTCACGGGGGAGCTGTTTTTT.

The V call is TRBV28, the J call TRBJ1-1; no clear D gene. The V end was cut by 3 bases, the J end by 5 bases, with 4 bases between. Germline V lookup: CDR1 MDHEN, CDR2 SYDVKM. CDR3 length: 11 amino acids. CDR3 in amino acids: CASSFVTEAFF. The DNA of the CDR3 is TGTGCCAGCAGTTTTGTTACTGAAGCTTTCTTT.

The genes are TRBV27 and TRBJ2-7; D possibly corresponds to TRBD1 (6 bases). The germline gives CDR1 MNHEY, CDR2 SMNVEV (reference sequence). V was pared by 0 bases and J by 4 bases, with 7 bases between. The CDR3 runs 13 residues. The CDR3: CASSLSGAYEQYF. In DNA, the CDR3 is TGTGCCAGCAGTTTATCGGGGGCGTACGAGCAGTACTTC.

The chain employs TRBV5-1 and TRBJ1-1; 11 bases line up with TRBD1. Germline assignment: CDR1 SGHRS and CDR2 YFSETQ. V gave up 1 base and J gave up 6 bases; unmatched junction bases: 14. This CDR3 comprises 18 residues. Here the CDR3 reads CASSLSFSGTGGDSEAFF. The CDR3 DNA follows: TGCGCCAGCAGCTTGTCTTTCTCCGGGACAGGGGGAGACTCTGAAGCTTTCTTT.

The chain carries TRBV7-9 and TRBJ2-1; D gene unclear. The CDR3 runs 15 residues. Germline assignment: CDR1 SEHNR and CDR2 FQNEAQ (reference sequence). Trimming cost V 1 base and J 3 bases, with 10 bases left between them. This chain's CDR3 is CASSLGLVDYNEQFF. CDR3 in DNA: TGTGCCAGCAGCTTAGGCCTCGTAGACTACAATGAGCAGTTCTTC.

There are a few counts of this clone. The rearrangement joins TRBV15 to TRBJ1-1; tentatively, D is TRBD1 (6 bases). In germline, CDR1 is LNHNV, CDR2 YYDKDF (reference sequence). The CDR3 loop spans 14 amino acids. The V gene lost 1 base and the J gene lost 4 bases, with 10 bases spanning the gap. Written as DNA, the CDR3 is TGTGCCACCAGCAGAGGGGGGGCCGGCACTGAAGCTTTCTTT. This codes for CATSRGGAGTEAFF.

The CDR3 nucleotides read TGCGCCAGCAGGTGGGAGAACACTGAAGCTTTCTTT. Translating gives CASRWENTEAFF. This chain joins TRBV5-1 and TRBJ1-1; no clear D. Trimming shortened V by 5 bases and J by 1 base, and 6 bases separated the two germline ends. There are 12 residues in the CDR3. Looked up from germline, CDR1 is SGHRS and CDR2 is YFSETQ. Looking up the rest from reference TRBV5-1 and TRBJ1-1 gives the full variable domain: KAGVTQTPRYLIKTRGQQVTLSCSPISGHRSVSWYQQTPGQGLQFLFEYFSETQRNKGNFPGRFSGRQFSNSRSEMNVSTLELGDSALYLCASRWENTEAFFGQGTRLTVV.